Following are 9 T cell receptor beta chains from one sample sequenced in a study of T cells of healthy individuals. Each CDR3 protein gets one entry after TCRdb re-called the 5' RACE reads with MiXCR. The sample yields over 40,000 distinct CDR3 sequences, roughly 4.3% seen once. These receptors were taken from a human donor in good health.

This clonotype was observed at least ten times. The chain uses TRBV29-1 and TRBJ2-5; the match to TRBD1 covers 9 bases. The V gene end was trimmed by 2 bases and the J gene end by 5 bases; junction bases not matched to a gene: 12. The length of the CDR3 is 16 residues. Germline V CDR1 and CDR2: SQVTM, ANQGSEA. CDR3 loop: CSVEKLGQGISETQYF. The CDR3 nucleotides read TGCAGCGTTGAAAAGTTGGGACAGGGTATATCGGAGACCCAGTACTTC.

This clonotype was counted many times. Written as DNA, the CDR3 is TGTGCCAGCAGACGCCCCCAGGTAGCGGGGGGGAGGAACACCGGGGAGCTGTTTTTT. Amino acid sequence: CASRRPQVAGGRNTGELFF. This chain links TRBV6-6 with TRBJ2-2, with TRBD2 identical over 11 bases. V gave up 6 bases and J gave up 1 base; unmatched junction bases: 13. Germline CDR1 reads MNHNY; CDR2 reads SVGAGI (reference sequence). This CDR3 is built from 19 residues.

This clonotype has ten or more counts. The chain joins TRBV2 to TRBJ2-7, with D possibly TRBD1 on 6 matching bases. Trimming shortened V by 8 bases and J by 0 bases, and 14 bases separated the two germline ends. Germline loops: CDR1 SNHLY, CDR2 FYNNEI. CDR3 size: 14 residues. DNA of the CDR3: TGTGCCAGCTCCTTGCACAGGGACTCCTACGAGCAGTACTTC. Its translation is CASSLHRDSYEQYF.

V gene TRBV2 combines with J gene TRBJ1-2, with a tentative D call TRBD1 (5 bases). Germline CDR1 is SNHLY and CDR2 is FYNNEI. CDR3 length: 13 amino acids. Trimming stripped 8 bases from V and 0 bases from J, with 10 bases between. The CDR3 reads CASFRASNYGYTF. The CDR3, as DNA: TGTGCCAGCTTCAGGGCCTCTAACTATGGCTACACCTTC. The full variable domain, with the rest looked up from reference TRBV2 and TRBJ1-2, is EPEVTQTPSHQVTQMGQEVILRCVPISNHLYFYWYRQILGQKVEFLVSFYNNEISEKSEIFDDQFSVERPDGSNFTLKIRSTKLEDSAMYFCASFRASNYGYTFGSGTRLTVV.

This clonotype has a count of ten or more. The CDR3 sequence: CSARDLGQHPYGYTF. Here the CDR3 DNA reads TGCAGTGCTAGAGATCTGGGACAGCACCCTTATGGCTACACCTTC. The chain uses TRBV20-1 and TRBJ1-2, with 7 bases lining up with TRBD1. The germline CDR1 and CDR2 sequences are DFQATT and SNEGSKA (reference sequence). CDR3 size: 15 residues. The J segment lost 5 bases and the V segment lost 0 bases, leaving 9 bases of the junction unmatched.

The J gene is TRBJ1-1, the V gene TRBV18; D is unclear. This CDR3 spans 14 amino acids. V was pared by 1 base and J by 6 bases, with 12 bases between. The germline V gene has CDR1 KGHSH and CDR2 LQKENI. The chain's CDR3 is CASSPRAVMAEAFF. CDR3 sequence (DNA): TGTGCCAGCTCACCACGAGCAGTGATGGCTGAAGCTTTCTTT.

This clonotype was counted many times. The chain recombines TRBV6-6 with TRBJ2-7; tentative D call: TRBD2 (5 bases). V lost 2 bases to trimming and J lost 9 bases, with 14 bases between them. The CDR3 totals 13 residues. Looked up from germline, CDR1 is MNHNY and CDR2 is SVGAGI (reference sequence). The DNA for the CDR3 is TGTGCCAGCAGTTACGCGGGCCCCACCGGGCAGTACTTC. It specifies CASSYAGPTGQYF.

This clonotype was seen a handful of times. The genes are TRBV7-3 and TRBJ2-3; D call uncertain. The CDR3 is 14 residues long. Germline CDR1 and CDR2: SGHTA and FQGTGA. Trimming removed 5 bases from V and 4 bases from J, with 13 bases in between. As DNA, the CDR3 is TGTGCCAGCAGCCAAAGCCTGATCGCAGATACGCAGTATTTT. The encoded protein is CASSQSLIADTQYF.

Ten or more counts support this clonotype. V usage is TRBV10-3 and J usage is TRBJ1-1, with no clear D. The length of the CDR3 is 14 residues. The germline CDR1 and CDR2 sequences are ENHRY and SYGVKD. Between the trimmed V and J ends, which lost 6 bases and 5 bases, there was a span of 16 bases. CDR3 nucleotide sequence: TGTGCCATCAGCTGGCAGGTGGATGGAACTGAAGCTTTCTTT. It codes for CAISWQVDGTEAFF.